A single sample is the source of the 15 T cell receptor beta chains below, sequenced in a study of blood T cell repertoires in COVID-19 (dated by TCRdb to 2019 to 2021). Receptor libraries were prepared by the immunoSEQ multiplex PCR assay. TCRdb took over this immuneACCESS table, retaining in-frame rearrangements with V and J assigned. Such tables are incomplete; in checked studies, under half of the missing clones stem from an unresolved V gene, and the remainder is unexplained. The sample table shows over 13,000 clones, and roughly 88% are seen once. Jointly, the top ten make up more than 8% of the sample. The sample consisted of peripheral blood. These receptors were taken from a human donor in a cohort sampled during active COVID-19.

The chain is built from TRBV30 and TRBJ1-3; 8 bases are a match to TRBD1. Germline CDR1 GTSNPN, CDR2 SVGIG (reference sequence). Unmatched junction bases numbered 5, after V lost 5 bases and J lost 8 bases. The CDR3 loop spans 12 amino acids. The CDR3 DNA follows: TGTGCCTGGGACAGGGGAGTGGACACCATATATTTT. It codes for CAWDRGVDTIYF.

This sequence joins TRBV3-1 (or the pseudogene TRBV3-2) and TRBJ2-7; unclear D gene. V gave up 3 bases and J gave up 2 bases, with 11 bases separating them. CDR1 and CDR2 from the germline V gene are LGHDT and YNNKEL (reference sequence). This CDR3 is built from 14 residues. The CDR3 reads CASSQGRIAYEQYF. The CDR3 DNA reads TGTGCCAGCAGCCAGGGCAGGATCGCCTACGAGCAGTACTTC.

This chain links TRBV5-6 with TRBJ2-7, with D unresolved. The CDR3 loop spans 16 amino acids. V was trimmed by 0 bases and J by 1 base, leaving 14 bases between them. CDR1 and CDR2 (germline): SGHDT, YYEEEE. The CDR3 reads CASSLGSAGGSYEQYF. The CDR3 DNA sequence: TGTGCCAGCAGCTTGGGGTCCGCAGGTGGGTCCTACGAGCAGTACTTC.

The chain has TRBV7-2 and TRBJ1-5, with D maybe TRBD1 (5 bases). Germline lookup yields CDR1 SGHTA and CDR2 FQGNSA. This CDR3 is built from 15 residues. V shed 1 base and J shed 2 bases, with 9 bases lying between them. The CDR3 coding sequence is TGTGCCAGCAGCTTAGGGGGGGGAGGCAATCAGCCCCAGCATTTT. Translation: CASSLGGGGNQPQHF.

This clone was observed once. The chain combines TRBV5-1 with TRBJ2-5; maybe TRBD2 (6 bases). The germline CDR1 and CDR2 sequences are SGHRS and YFSETQ. V shed 3 bases and J shed 2 bases, with 17 bases lying between them. The CDR3 consists of 16 residues. CDR3 nucleotides: TGCGCCAGCAGCTCGGCCGGGCGGGGTCCACAAGAGACCCAGTACTTC. This encodes CASSSAGRGPQETQYF. Full variable domain (missing parts from reference TRBV5-1 and TRBJ2-5): KAGVTQTPRYLIKTRGQQVTLSCSPISGHRSVSWYQQTPGQGLQFLFEYFSETQRNKGNFPGRFSGRQFSNSRSEMNVSTLELGDSALYLCASSSAGRGPQETQYFGPGTRLLVL.

This chain uses TRBV19 with TRBJ2-5; 8 bases map to TRBD2. The CDR3 covers 14 residues. The V gene end was trimmed by 6 bases and the J gene end by 1 base; junction bases not matched to a gene: 4. Germline V CDR1 and CDR2: LNHDA, SQIVND (reference sequence). CDR3 in amino acids: CASSLTSAQETQYF. The CDR3 DNA is TGTGCCAGTAGCCTGACTAGCGCCCAAGAGACCCAGTACTTC. Full variable domain (outside the CDR3, taken from reference TRBV19 and TRBJ2-5): DGGITQSPKYLFRKEGQNVTLSCEQNLNHDAMYWYRQDPGQGLRLIYYSQIVNDFQKGDIAEGYSVSREKKESFPLTVTSAQKNPTAFYLCASSLTSAQETQYFGPGTRLLVL.

The chain uses TRBV10-1 and TRBJ2-3; TRBD2 matches 7 bases. J lost 0 bases, V lost 7 bases, and 7 bases had no gene match. The CDR3 is made up of 15 amino acids. CDR1 and CDR2 from the germline V gene are WNHNN and SYGVQD (reference sequence). The CDR3 DNA reads TGCGCCAGCATTTGCGCGGGAGCTAGCACAGATACGCAGTATTTT. This sequence encodes CASICAGASTDTQYF.

The chain joins TRBV19 to TRBJ2-1, with a weak D call TRBD2 (5 bases). The CDR3 is 15 amino acids. Germline V gene sequence: CDR1 LNHDA, CDR2 SQIVND (reference sequence). Trimming took 7 bases from V and 1 from J, leaving 14 bases between them. CDR3 amino acids: CASTKGLGSYNEQFF. CDR3 coding DNA: TGTGCCAGTACTAAAGGACTGGGGTCCTACAATGAGCAGTTCTTC. The whole variable domain, filled in from reference TRBV19 and TRBJ2-1, reads DGGITQSPKYLFRKEGQNVTLSCEQNLNHDAMYWYRQDPGQGLRLIYYSQIVNDFQKGDIAEGYSVSREKKESFPLTVTSAQKNPTAFYLCASTKGLGSYNEQFFGPGTRLTVL.

The rearrangement joins TRBV11-2 to TRBJ2-7; the match to TRBD2 covers 11 bases. V lost 1 base to trimming and J lost 5 bases; unmatched junction nucleotides: 7. The germline V gene has CDR1 SGHAT and CDR2 FQNNGV. The CDR3 covers 16 residues. CDR3 loop: CASSLAATSGTHEQYF. For the CDR3, the DNA is TGTGCCAGCAGCTTAGCCGCGACTAGCGGGACCCACGAGCAGTACTTC.

The rearrangement links TRBV13 to TRBJ2-1, with 10 positions matching TRBD2. The V gene end was trimmed by 2 bases and the J gene end by 6 bases; junction bases not matched to a gene: 4. The length of the CDR3 is 15 residues. The germline V gene encodes CDR1 PRHDT and CDR2 FYEKMQ (reference sequence). CDR3 loop: CASSLLAGAGNEQFF. In DNA form, the CDR3 reads TGTGCCAGCAGCTTACTAGCGGGGGCTGGCAATGAGCAGTTCTTC.

The chain carries TRBV20-1 and TRBJ2-2; tentative D call: TRBD2 (6 bases). In germline, CDR1 is DFQATT, CDR2 SNEGSKA (reference sequence). The CDR3 is 13 residues long. The V end lost 3 bases, the J end lost 6 bases, and 11 bases lay between the germline ends. CDR3 nucleotide sequence: TGCAGTGCTAGTAGCGGTCCACCCGGGGAGCTGTTTTTT. Amino acid sequence: CSASSGPPGELFF.

The V gene is TRBV5-4, the J gene TRBJ1-5; TRBD1 might be the D (5 bases). Trimming removed 2 bases from V and 2 bases from J, with 17 bases in between. The V gene's germline CDR1 is SGHNT and CDR2 YYREEE (reference sequence). The CDR3 runs 17 residues. CDR3 sequence reads: CASSFPLGGDCNQPQHF. CDR3 nucleotide sequence: TGTGCCAGCAGCTTTCCCCTGGGGGGGGATTGCAATCAGCCCCAGCATTTT. Drawing the rest from reference TRBV5-4 and TRBJ1-5, the complete variable domain is ETGVTQSPTHLIKTRGQQVTLRCSSQSGHNTVSWYQQALGQGPQFIFQYYREEENGRGNFPPRFSGLQFPNYSSELNVNALELDDSALYLCASSFPLGGDCNQPQHFGDGTRLSIL.

This chain connects TRBV15 to TRBJ2-2; 11 bases match TRBD1. V shed 2 bases and J 5 bases; nucleotides not matched to a gene: 4. CDR3 size: 16 residues. Germline-derived CDR1 and CDR2 are LNHNV and YYDKDF (reference sequence). CDR3 protein: CATSRRDRGGTGELFF. The CDR3 nucleotides are TGTGCCACCAGCAGAAGGGACAGGGGGGGAACCGGGGAGCTGTTTTTT. The entire variable domain, with the rest obtained from reference TRBV15 and TRBJ2-2, is as follows: DAMVIQNPRYQVTQFGKPVTLSCSQTLNHNVMYWYQQKSSQAPKLLFHYYDKDFNNEADTPDNFQSRRPNTSFCFLDIRSPGLGDTAMYLCATSRRDRGGTGELFFGEGSRLTVL.

The CDR3 sequence is CASSRTTGWETQYF. DNA of the CDR3: TGTGCCAGCTCACGAACAACAGGGTGGGAGACCCAGTACTTC. J is TRBJ2-5 and V is TRBV18, with a weak D call TRBD1 (6 bases). The CDR3 spans 14 residues. Germline values: CDR1 KGHSH, CDR2 LQKENI. The germline V and J ends were trimmed by 4 bases and 5 bases, with 14 bases remaining between them.

The chain carries TRBV2 and TRBJ2-7; D may be TRBD2 (6 bases). V was pared by 7 bases and J by 4 bases, with 17 bases between. Looked up from germline, CDR1 is SNHLY and CDR2 is FYNNEI. The CDR3 is 14 amino acids. The CDR3 reads CASTIVGSWYEQYF. The CDR3 DNA reads as TGTGCCAGCACCATCGTCGGGAGTTGGTACGAGCAGTACTTC.